This TCR beta chain stems from a study of Ad26.COV2.S vaccination and SARS-CoV-2 variants. Treatment reported: 19 received Ad26.COV2.S at low or high dose, single or two shots; about five received placebo; per-sample allocation not given. The investigators took samples on day 63 after the first vaccine or placebo injection. V was trimmed by 0 bases and J by 1 base, leaving 9 bases between them. The length of the CDR3 is 15 residues. The germline CDR1 and CDR2 sequences are LGHNA and YSLEER. Assay: immunoSEQ multiplex PCR; the TCRdb copy retains only in-frame clones and omits some. The sample shows about 420,000 clones, more than 75% of them seen only once.

The chain combines TRBV4-3 with TRBJ1-2; D perhaps matches TRBD1 (5 bases). This specimen consisted of peripheral blood, obtained in a trial of Ad26.COV2.S vaccine versus placebo. The sequence was collected from a person between 18 and 59 years old who received the Ad26.COV2.S COVID-19 vaccine or a placebo. Here the CDR3 DNA reads TGCGCCAGCAGCCAAGAACGACAGAATAACTATGGCTACACCTTC. Protein sequence: CASSQERQNNYGYTF.